This T cell receptor (beta chain) was documented in a study of CD8+CD57+ T cells in acquired aplastic anemia. The CDR3 totals 14 residues. Deletions cut 4 bases from V and 8 bases from J, with 12 bases between. CDR3 and TCR beta VDJ profiling relied on genomic DNA as the template. One entry per CDR3 protein, called by TCRdb with MiXCR from the reads. This sample has some 47,000 distinct CDR3 sequences; around two thirds occur once, and the top ten carry around 36%. The TCR comes from a human donor in good health, serving as a control. Material: sorted CD4+, CD8+, or CD8+CD57+ T cells (not recorded which) from PBMCs. V and J are TRBV12-3 or TRBV12-4 and TRBJ1-6; D is unresolved. The CDR3 spells CASSSLREDSPLHF. The CDR3 nucleotides are TGTGCCAGCAGTTCGCTTAGGGAGGATTCACCCCTCCACTTT.